The 21 T cell receptor beta chains listed next were all sequenced from one sample in a study of shared clonotypes between healthy human individuals. The naive CD8 fraction comprised CD45RO-negative cells positively selected for CCR7 and excluded terminally differentiated effector memory CD45RA+ cells. Libraries were prepared by immunoSEQ multiplex PCR; TCRdb keeps only in-frame clonotypes and omits some of them. The sample yields about 580,000 clones, roughly 98% seen once. The sequencing sample was made of naive CD8+ T cells sorted from blood. The receptors here all came from a young man in good health.

The chain is built from TRBV4-3 and TRBJ2-5; the D call may be TRBD1 or TRBD2 (5 bases each). Trimming cost V 2 bases and J 4 bases, with 11 bases left between them. This CDR3 is built from 14 residues. Germline lookup yields CDR1 LGHNA and CDR2 YSLEER. The CDR3 DNA follows: TGCGCCAGCAGCCAATGGGACGAGATAGAGACCCAGTACTTC. Translating gives CASSQWDEIETQYF.

The genes are TRBV14 and TRBJ2-2; TRBD1 matches at 8 bases. J gave up 1 base and V 3 bases, and 7 bases lay outside the gene matches. Looked up from germline, CDR1 is SGHDN and CDR2 is FVKESK. There are 17 residues in the CDR3. The CDR3 DNA reads as TGTGCCAGCAGCCAGCTTATCGGACAGGGGAACACCGGGGAGCTGTTTTTT. Translation: CASSQLIGQGNTGELFF.

The rearrangement uses TRBV29-1 and TRBJ1-3; possible D gene TRBD1, 5 bases. The CDR3 has 14 residues. V was shortened by 0 bases and J by 3 bases, with 9 bases between the two germline ends. Germline CDR1 is SQVTM and CDR2 is ANQGSEA. The CDR3 loop reads CSVEDRDFGNTIYF. DNA of the CDR3: TGCAGCGTTGAAGACAGGGACTTTGGAAACACCATATATTTT.

The rearrangement joins TRBV7-9 to TRBJ2-7, with 12 bases identical to TRBD2. Trimming removed 4 bases from V and 6 bases from J; junction bases left unmatched: 4. This CDR3 is 14 amino acids long. The germline gives CDR1 SEHNR, CDR2 FQNEAQ (reference sequence). The DNA for the CDR3 is TGTGCCAGCAGCTCTAGCGGGAGGGCGTTCGAGCAGTACTTC. This codes for CASSSSGRAFEQYF.

The chain couples TRBV2 to TRBJ2-3; 11 nucleotides align to TRBD2. The trim removed 6 bases at V and 1 base at J, leaving 6 bases unmatched. Germline V gene lookup returns CDR1 SNHLY and CDR2 FYNNEI. The CDR3 is made up of 16 amino acids. CDR3 bases: TGTGCCAGCAGCCAGACTAGCGGGATGGGCACAGATACGCAGTATTTT. The encoded protein is CASSQTSGMGTDTQYF.

As regards this clone: One end of the junction varies from germline; a read error may be responsible. The chain uses TRBV5-6 and TRBJ1-1; a weak D match, TRBD1 (6 bases). CDR1 and CDR2 (germline): SGHDT, YYEEEE. The CDR3 consists of 13 residues. The CDR3 sequence: CASRLGAGTEAFF. As DNA, the CDR3 is TGTGCCAGCAGGTTGGGGGCAGGCACTGAAGCTTTCTTT.

The chain is built from TRBV5-1 and TRBJ2-7; possible D gene TRBD2, 5 bases. Trimming removed 0 bases at V and 3 bases at J, with 10 bases between. The CDR3 covers 14 residues. Germline CDR1 reads SGHRS; CDR2 reads YFSETQ. The CDR3 DNA sequence: TGCGCCAGCAGCTTGGAGCGGTCCTTCTACGAGCAGTACTTC. Residues: CASSLERSFYEQYF.

The chain couples TRBV12-5 to TRBJ1-3, with D perhaps TRBD1 (6 bases). Trimming shortened V by 1 base and J by 8 bases, and 6 bases separated the two germline ends. Per the germline V gene, CDR1 is LGHNT and CDR2 is FRNRAP. This CDR3 is built from 12 residues. Here the CDR3 reads CASGLGTDTIYF. CDR3 coding DNA: TGTGCTAGTGGTTTGGGGACAGACACCATATATTTT.

The chain combines TRBV29-1 with TRBJ2-7, with 7 bases matching TRBD1. Germline V gene data show CDR1 as SQVTM and CDR2 as ANQGSEA. The J segment lost 2 bases and the V segment lost 1 base, leaving 5 bases of the junction unmatched. The CDR3 sequence is 14 residues long. The CDR3 DNA reads as TGCAGCGTTGAAGTCCGGGACAGTCCCTACGAGCAGTACTTC. Its protein product is CSVEVRDSPYEQYF.

The rearrangement links TRBV30 to TRBJ2-7; 10 nucleotides match TRBD2. Germline CDR1 GTSNPN, CDR2 SVGIG (reference sequence). V shed 3 bases and J 6 bases; nucleotides not matched to a gene: 5. The CDR3 is 13 residues long. The CDR3 DNA is TGTGCCTGGAGCTCAAGCGGGAGGGCCGAGCAGTACTTC. It yields the protein CAWSSSGRAEQYF. Using reference TRBV30 and TRBJ2-7 for the parts outside the CDR3, the full variable domain is SQTIHQWPATLVQPVGSPLSLECTVEGTSNPNLYWYRQAAGRGLQLLFYSVGIGQISSEVPQNLSASRPQDRQFILSSKKLLLSDSGFYLCAWSSSGRAEQYFGPGTRLTVT.

The chain links TRBV27 to TRBJ2-5, with D possibly TRBD1 on 5 matching bases. This CDR3 comprises 15 residues. Trimming removed 7 bases at V and 3 bases at J, with 18 bases between. CDR1 is MNHEY, CDR2 SMNVEV, per germline (reference sequence). The CDR3 protein is CASTSTGRVKETQYF. CDR3 in DNA: TGTGCCAGCACCTCTACCGGCAGGGTTAAAGAGACCCAGTACTTC.

This sequence joins TRBV7-9 and TRBJ2-1; 11 bases map to TRBD2. This CDR3 has 14 amino acids. Germline V gene lookup returns CDR1 SEHNR and CDR2 FQNEAQ (reference sequence). The J segment lost 9 bases and the V segment lost 5 bases, leaving 6 bases of the junction unmatched. The CDR3: CASSRSGRASEQFF. DNA of the CDR3: TGTGCCAGCAGCCGTAGCGGGAGGGCCTCTGAGCAGTTCTTC.

The V gene is TRBV7-9, the J gene TRBJ2-7; D possibly corresponds to TRBD2 (6 bases). The ends were cut back, 5 bases at V and 6 bases at J, with 20 bases in the middle. Germline CDR1 reads SEHNR; CDR2 reads FQNEAQ (reference sequence). The CDR3 is 15 residues long. CDR3 nucleotides: TGTGCCAGCAGCCTTAGTGGGGGGACGGCAGGCGAGCAGTACTTC. Amino acids: CASSLSGGTAGEQYF.

The rearrangement links TRBV29-1 to TRBJ2-5; D is uncertain. CDR1 and CDR2 from the germline V gene are SQVTM and ANQGSEA. The CDR3 runs to 11 residues. With 0 bases removed from V and 4 bases from J, the gap between germline ends came to 3 bases. CDR3 nucleotide sequence: TGCAGCGTTGAAGAATTAGAGACCCAGTACTTC. This codes for CSVEELETQYF.

CDR3 bases: TGTGCCAGCAGTAAGGACAGCTTCGAGCAGTACTTC. Its protein is CASSKDSFEQYF. The chain joins TRBV27 to TRBJ2-7; a weak D match, TRBD1 (6 bases). Germline V gene data show CDR1 as MNHEY and CDR2 as SMNVEV (reference sequence). The CDR3 runs 12 residues. The V end was cut by 5 bases, the J end by 6 bases, with 11 bases between.

This clone was detected once. The rearrangement uses TRBV6-6 and TRBJ2-1; 11 nucleotides match TRBD2. Unmatched junction bases numbered 7, after V lost 7 bases and J lost 5 bases. Looked up from germline, CDR1 is MNHNY and CDR2 is SVGAGI (reference sequence). CDR3 length equals 15 residues. As DNA, the CDR3 is TGTGCCAGCATCCCGACTAGCGGGATAAACAATGAGCAGTTCTTC. Translation gives CASIPTSGINNEQFF.

V is TRBV19 and J is TRBJ2-7; D may be TRBD2 (5 bases). The CDR3 sequence is 13 residues long. Germline-derived CDR1 and CDR2 are LNHDA and SQIVND (reference sequence). Trimming took off 5 bases at V and 4 bases at J, with 12 bases between the two ends. The CDR3 DNA reads TGTGCCAGTAGTGAGGGCCCTGGGTACGAGCAGTACTTC. Protein: CASSEGPGYEQYF.

This clone was observed once. The rearrangement links TRBV7-9 to TRBJ2-7; possible D gene TRBD2, 5 bases. The CDR3 consists of 14 residues. Between the trimmed V and J ends, which lost 4 bases and 3 bases, there was a span of 13 bases. CDR1 is SEHNR and CDR2 is FQNEAQ in the germline V gene (reference sequence). DNA for the CDR3: TGTGCCAGCAGCTGGGGAACGGGGAACTACGAGCAGTACTTC. Translation: CASSWGTGNYEQYF.

This clone occurred once. The rearrangement joins TRBV28 to TRBJ2-6; unclear D gene. The germline V gene encodes CDR1 MDHEN and CDR2 SYDVKM. The germline V and J ends were trimmed by 1 base and 1 base, with 17 bases remaining between them. This CDR3 is built from 19 residues. The CDR3 reads CASSLYTAALISGANVLTF. The DNA of the CDR3 is TGTGCCAGCAGTTTATACACGGCCGCGTTAATATCTGGGGCCAACGTCCTGACTTTC.

This chain uses TRBV7-6 with TRBJ2-1, with 9 bases lining up with TRBD2. The germline CDR1 and CDR2 sequences are SGHVS and FNYEAQ. The CDR3 is 14 amino acids. The J segment lost 7 bases and the V segment lost 2 bases, leaving 3 bases of the junction unmatched. CDR3 amino acids: CASSLRREGNEQFF. CDR3 nucleotides: TGTGCCAGCAGCTTACGGCGGGAGGGGAATGAGCAGTTCTTC.

The chain links TRBV7-9 to TRBJ2-1; unclear D gene. V lost 0 bases, J lost 6 bases, and 24 bases lay in between. CDR1 is SEHNR and CDR2 is FQNEAQ in the germline V gene (reference sequence). The CDR3 totals 19 residues. The CDR3 coding sequence is TGTGCCAGCAGCTTAGCGGGATCACGGCGGCGACATATGTTCAATGAGCAGTTCTTC. This codes for CASSLAGSRRRHMFNEQFF.